Sequencing of this T cell receptor beta chain was carried out in a study of T cell repertoires in cytomegalovirus infection. Study background: Alongside well-studied HLA-B-restricted CMV epitopes, recently identified HLA-C-restricted CMV epitopes were also used.

The sample holds a few counts of this clonotype. The antigen remains unidentified. The V gene's germline CDR1 is LNHDA and CDR2 SQIVND (reference sequence). V dropped 3 bases and J dropped 8 bases, with 10 bases sitting between them. The CDR3 has 12 residues. Via MiXCR, TCRdb re-called the reads, giving one row per CDR3 protein. The sample has fewer than 850,000 distinct CDR3 sequences, about 29% seen once. The sequence derives from a human donor in good health (CMV status not recorded). Some clones in this sample may be carry-over from other donors' samples. Sequencing was performed on cultured CD8+ T cells from PBMCs, taken from culture after CMV antigen stimulation. This chain links TRBV19 with TRBJ1-1; D gene ambiguous. CDR3: CASSMYGVEAFF. In DNA, the CDR3 is TGTGCCAGTAGTATGTACGGGGTGGAAGCTTTCTTT.